The clone carrying this T cell receptor beta chain came up many times. Its antigen is not identified. Amplification of TCR beta CDR3 regions used RNA as the template. The study used the HTBI primer set for a first-round RT-PCR of the TCR CDR3. TCRdb ran MiXCR on the multiplex PCR reads and lists one entry per CDR3 protein. The sample has approximately 640,000 distinct CDR3 sequences; about 18% are singletons. Trimming took 5 bases from V and 10 from J; bases not matched to a gene: 7. Per germline, CDR1 KGHSH and CDR2 LQKENI. The CDR3 consists of 12 residues. This sample stems from a study of T cells in Graves' hyperthyroidism and ophthalmopathy. Study results and caveats: In validation, the model predicted ophthalmopathy. These predictions came a median approximately six months before onset. Ophthalmopathy was separated from stable hyperthyroidism by a 13 V-J model.

Diagnosis of hyperthyroidism was new in patients aged 18 to 65, and its duration was under 2 months. Thyroid ultrasound and orbital computed tomography, with clinical symptoms and serum thyroxine and TRAb, informed diagnoses. The receptor was derived from a man between 50 and 59 years old with Graves' hyperthyroidism. Sequenced input: blood. The chain has TRBV18 and TRBJ1-1, with 7 bases matching TRBD1. This chain's CDR3 is CASSSDRESAFF. The CDR3, as DNA: TGTGCCAGCTCATCTGACAGGGAGTCAGCTTTCTTT.